Following are 20 T cell receptor beta chains from one sample sequenced in a study of T-cell memory formation after mild COVID-19. TCRdb analysed the 5' RACE reads with MiXCR anew, one entry per CDR3 protein. Among about 450,000 distinct CDR3 sequences listed, 23% were seen once. The sample was PBMCs or a T cell subset sorted from them (not recorded which). The receptor set was obtained from an adult woman who had mild COVID-19 (a few samples of this study predate the infection). Cell type and time point are not known.

Only one count was recorded for this clonotype. V usage is TRBV20-1 and J usage is TRBJ1-2, with D possibly TRBD1 on 5 matching bases. This CDR3 is 16 amino acids long. CDR1 and CDR2 from the germline V gene are DFQATT and SNEGSKA (reference sequence). V was trimmed by 2 bases and J by 1 base, leaving 17 bases between them. Written as DNA, the CDR3 is TGCAGTGCTAGAATAGGAGAGAGGGGAGATAACTATGGCTACACCTTC. This sequence encodes CSARIGERGDNYGYTF.

This clonotype occurred a few times. The chain employs TRBV27 and TRBJ2-7, with 7 positions matching TRBD1. The junction had 10 bases not matched to a gene; V was cut back by 5 bases and J by 6 bases. Per the germline V gene, CDR1 is MNHEY and CDR2 is SMNVEV (reference sequence). CDR3 length: 14 amino acids. The CDR3 sequence: CASSPTGVWAEQYF. The CDR3 nucleotides read TGTGCCAGCAGTCCTACAGGGGTATGGGCCGAGCAGTACTTC.

The genes are TRBV7-6 and TRBJ2-1, with a possible D match to TRBD1 (5 bases). The V and J ends lost 2 bases and 4 bases respectively, with 9 bases between them. Germline V CDR1 and CDR2: SGHVS, FNYEAQ. This CDR3 contains 14 residues. The CDR3 loop reads CASSLSRAYNEQFF. The CDR3 bases are TGTGCCAGCAGCTTATCCAGGGCATACAATGAGCAGTTCTTC.

The rearrangement uses TRBV12-3 or TRBV12-4 and TRBJ1-1; 8 bases map to TRBD1. Trimming cost V 5 bases and J 4 bases; bases outside gene matches: 15. CDR3 size: 17 residues. In nucleotides, the CDR3 is TGTGCCAGCAGTGGATTATTCGGGACAGGTTCCGGCACTGAAGCTTTCTTT. It yields the protein CASSGLFGTGSGTEAFF.

This clonotype was found many times. This chain uses TRBV24-1 with TRBJ2-1; D might be TRBD2 (5 bases). This CDR3 is 13 amino acids long. CDR1 and CDR2 from the germline V gene are KGHDR and SFDVKD. V lost 5 bases, J lost 8 bases, and 12 bases lay in between. CDR3 in amino acids: CATSGPGGYEQFF. The CDR3 DNA reads as TGTGCCACCAGTGGACCAGGAGGTTATGAGCAGTTCTTC.

The DNA of the CDR3 is TGTGCCAGCAGTTTAGACCTGACTAGCTCCAATGAGCAGTTCTTC. This sequence encodes CASSLDLTSSNEQFF. The V call is TRBV12-3 or TRBV12-4, the J call TRBJ2-1; 7 positions match TRBD2. The CDR3 runs to 15 residues. The junction had 6 bases not matched to a gene; V was cut back by 1 base and J by 6 bases.

Many counts were recorded for this clonotype. CDR3 DNA: TGTGCCAGCAGCTTAGCCGTGGGGCAGGGAGGAGAAAAACTGTTTTTT. Protein product: CASSLAVGQGGEKLFF. This rearrangement joins TRBV7-9 to TRBJ1-4; a weak D match, TRBD1 (5 bases). Trimming took 0 bases from V and 8 from J, leaving 16 bases between them. The CDR3 consists of 16 residues. Germline V gene sequence: CDR1 SEHNR, CDR2 FQNEAQ (reference sequence).

This clonotype has more than one count but fewer than ten. The chain combines TRBV5-1 with TRBJ1-2; TRBD1 agrees at 8 bases. The CDR3 contains 15 residues. The trim removed 4 bases at V and 8 bases at J, leaving 13 bases unmatched. Germline CDR1 reads SGHRS; CDR2 reads YFSETQ. The CDR3 DNA reads TGCGCCAGCAGCCCGACTTCGACAGGGGTGGGAGGCTACACCTTC. Its translation: CASSPTSTGVGGYTF.

In DNA form, the CDR3 reads TGTGCCAGCAGCTTGTATTCCGTGGGTCCCCTCCACTTT. It codes for CASSLYSVGPLHF. J is TRBJ1-6 and V is TRBV5-6, with D unclear. Germline V lookup: CDR1 SGHDT, CDR2 YYEEEE. The CDR3 covers 13 residues. The germline V and J ends were trimmed by 1 base and 13 bases, with 12 bases remaining between them.

In this sample, this clonotype turned up a few times. The chain carries TRBV6-5 and TRBJ2-7, with 7 bases identical to TRBD1. The length of the CDR3 is 13 residues. In germline, CDR1 is MNHEY, CDR2 SVGAGI. Trimming took 11 bases from V and 2 from J; bases not matched to a gene: 9. The CDR3 DNA is TGTGCCGTCTACGGGACAGTAGCCTACGAGCAGTACTTC. Its protein product is CAVYGTVAYEQYF.

In its sample, this clonotype was seen a few times. The chain is built from TRBV21-1 and TRBJ2-1; the table's D call of TRBD2 was not tested on the DNA. TRBV21-1 is classified as a pseudogene. The CDR3 has 16 residues. The CDR3 DNA follows: TGTGCCAGCAGCAAAAATGGGACGGCGAGATACAATGAGCAGTTCTTC. Encoded protein: CASSKNGTARYNEQFF.

This clonotype was observed many times. The chain recombines TRBV24-1 with TRBJ2-1, with a tentative D call TRBD1 (7 bases). CDR1 and CDR2 from the germline V gene are KGHDR and SFDVKD. The CDR3 length is 15 residues. The V gene lost 4 bases and the J gene lost 9 bases, with 18 bases spanning the gap. The CDR3 protein is CATSDPDREASEQFF. The CDR3 DNA reads TGTGCCACCAGTGACCCCGACAGGGAGGCGAGTGAGCAGTTCTTC.

The rearrangement joins TRBV27 to TRBJ2-7; TRBD1 agrees at 8 bases. Germline CDR1 MNHEY, CDR2 SMNVEV (reference sequence). This CDR3 has 14 amino acids. V lost 2 bases and J lost 3; bases outside the gene matches: 3. The CDR3 spells CASSLSRGHYEQYF. In DNA, the CDR3 is TGTGCCAGCAGTTTAAGCAGGGGGCACTACGAGCAGTACTTC.

The chain uses TRBV5-1 and TRBJ1-2; no definite D call. CDR3 size: 11 residues. V was pared by 5 bases and J by 4 bases, with 6 bases between. The germline V gene has CDR1 SGHRS and CDR2 YFSETQ. The CDR3 DNA reads TGCGCCAGCAGGAGTTCCTATGGCTACACCTTC. Translated: CASRSSYGYTF. The full variable domain, in which reference TRBV5-1 and TRBJ1-2 provide the parts outside the CDR3, is KAGVTQTPRYLIKTRGQQVTLSCSPISGHRSVSWYQQTPGQGLQFLFEYFSETQRNKGNFPGRFSGRQFSNSRSEMNVSTLELGDSALYLCASRSSYGYTFGSGTRLTVV.

This clonotype has more than one count but fewer than ten. As DNA, the CDR3 is TGTGCCAGCAGCGACGACTATTTGTGGGGTACAGATACGCAGTATTTT. It specifies CASSDDYLWGTDTQYF. This sequence joins TRBV3-1 and TRBJ2-3; tentative D call: TRBD2 (5 bases). V was shortened by 5 bases and J by 3 bases, with 18 bases between the two germline ends. CDR3 size: 16 residues. CDR1 is LGHDT, CDR2 YNNKEL, per germline (reference sequence).

There are a few counts of this clonotype. V usage is TRBV12-3 or TRBV12-4 and J usage is TRBJ2-5; D possibly corresponds to TRBD2 (6 bases). V was cut by 2 bases and J by 5 bases, with 18 bases left in between. This CDR3 has 16 residues. CDR3 DNA sequence: TGTGCCAGCAGTTTAAGCCCCGGGGGTAAGCTCGAGACCCAGTACTTC. Translation gives CASSLSPGGKLETQYF.

This clonotype appeared a few times. The chain joins TRBV18 to TRBJ2-1; 7 bases are shared with TRBD1. V shed 4 bases, J shed 8 bases, and the junction held 8 bases outside the gene matches. The germline gives CDR1 KGHSH, CDR2 LQKENI. The CDR3 covers 14 residues. CDR3 amino acids: CASSLGQAGDEQFF. The CDR3 DNA reads TGTGCCAGCTCACTTGGACAGGCCGGGGATGAGCAGTTCTTC.

V is TRBV7-9 and J is TRBJ2-1, with unresolved D. The CDR3 contains 14 residues. V was cut by 3 bases and J by 10 bases, with 16 bases left in between. Germline CDR1 SEHNR, CDR2 FQNEAQ (reference sequence). The CDR3 sequence: CASSFPLVLREQFF. The CDR3 coding sequence is TGTGCCAGCAGCTTCCCCCTGGTACTGAGGGAGCAGTTCTTC.

The chain carries TRBV3-1 and TRBJ1-3, with D perhaps matching TRBD1 (5 bases). Germline CDR1 is LGHDT and CDR2 is YNNKEL (reference sequence). The CDR3 is made up of 14 amino acids. The V gene lost 2 bases and the J gene lost 4 bases, with 9 bases spanning the gap. This CDR3 reads CASSQRGGGNTIYF. The CDR3 DNA reads as TGTGCCAGCAGCCAAAGGGGAGGAGGAAACACCATATATTTT.

This clonotype was observed a few times. V usage is TRBV5-1 and J usage is TRBJ2-5, with 9 nucleotides matching TRBD1. The V gene's germline CDR1 is SGHRS and CDR2 YFSETQ. The length of the CDR3 is 15 residues. V dropped 4 bases and J dropped 4; count of bases not matched to a gene: 8. CDR3 coding DNA: TGCGCCAGCAGCCCCGGGACAGGGATGGGAGAGACCCAGTACTTC. It translates to CASSPGTGMGETQYF. The full variable domain, with the rest looked up from reference TRBV5-1 and TRBJ2-5, is KAGVTQTPRYLIKTRGQQVTLSCSPISGHRSVSWYQQTPGQGLQFLFEYFSETQRNKGNFPGRFSGRQFSNSRSEMNVSTLELGDSALYLCASSPGTGMGETQYFGPGTRLLVL.